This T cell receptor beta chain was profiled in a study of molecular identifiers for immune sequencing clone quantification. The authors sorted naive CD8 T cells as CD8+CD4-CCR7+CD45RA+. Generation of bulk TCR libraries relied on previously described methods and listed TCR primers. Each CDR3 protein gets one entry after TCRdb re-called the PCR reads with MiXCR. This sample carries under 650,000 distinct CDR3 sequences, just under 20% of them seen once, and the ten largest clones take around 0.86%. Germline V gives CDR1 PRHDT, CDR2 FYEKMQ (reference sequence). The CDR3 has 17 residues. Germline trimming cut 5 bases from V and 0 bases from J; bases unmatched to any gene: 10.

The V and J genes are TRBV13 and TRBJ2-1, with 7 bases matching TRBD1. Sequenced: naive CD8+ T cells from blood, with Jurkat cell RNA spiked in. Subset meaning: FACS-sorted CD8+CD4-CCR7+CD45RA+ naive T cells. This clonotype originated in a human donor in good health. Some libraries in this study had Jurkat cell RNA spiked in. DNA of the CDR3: TGTGCCAGCAGCCCTCAATTTGGGGACAGCTCCTACAATGAGCAGTTCTTC. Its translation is CASSPQFGDSSYNEQFF. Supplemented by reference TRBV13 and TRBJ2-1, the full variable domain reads AAGVIQSPRHLIKEKRETATLKCYPIPRHDTVYWYQQGPGQDPQFLISFYEKMQSDKGSIPDRFSAQQFSDYHSELNMSSLELGDSALYFCASSPQFGDSSYNEQFFGPGTRLTVL.